The rows below give T cell receptor beta chains drawn from one sample of a study of post-analysis software for immune sequencing data. Using its own MiXCR run on the PCR reads, TCRdb lists one record per CDR3 protein. The sample contains 700,000 to 800,000 distinct CDR3 sequences, 30% of which appear only once. The sample was blood. Receptor source: a girl aged 5-17 years with multiple sclerosis. Each CDR3 is given with its conserved first and last residue. Fields, in order: clone size, V gene, D gene, J gene, CDR3 DNA, CDR3 protein. A D gene is named only where the DNA matches it firmly. Clone size is given for some rows only: seen once, a few or many times, or a class if the clone is expanded.

abundance: -
v_gene: TRBV10-3
d_gene: -
j_gene: TRBJ2-5
CDR3nt: TGTGCCATCAGTGAGTACGACGTTAGCAATGAGCAGTACTTC
CDR3aa: CAISEYDVSNEQYF

abundance: few
v_gene: TRBV29-1
d_gene: -
j_gene: TRBJ1-4
CDR3nt: TGCAGCGTGTCGGGACCACGGGCTGAAAAACTGTTTTTT
CDR3aa: CSVSGPRAEKLFF

abundance: many
v_gene: TRBV29-1
d_gene: TRBD1
j_gene: TRBJ2-7
CDR3nt: TGCAGCGTTGAAAGGGACAGACCCTACGAGCAGTACTTC
CDR3aa: CSVERDRPYEQYF

abundance: few
v_gene: TRBV29-1
d_gene: TRBD1
j_gene: TRBJ1-2
CDR3nt: TGCAGCGTCGCAAGGACAGGCGAACCTGATGGCTACACCTTC
CDR3aa: CSVARTGEPDGYTF

abundance: -
v_gene: TRBV20-1
d_gene: TRBD2
j_gene: TRBJ2-1
CDR3nt: TGCAGTGCTAGAGCGATAGCGGGGCTTCCCTACAATGAGCAGTTCTTC
CDR3aa: CSARAIAGLPYNEQFF

abundance: -
v_gene: TRBV5-1
d_gene: -
j_gene: TRBJ2-3
CDR3nt: TGCGCCAGCAGCTTGGAGGTCTCGGGCGATACGCAGTATTTT
CDR3aa: CASSLEVSGDTQYF

abundance: -
v_gene: TRBV4-3
d_gene: TRBD1
j_gene: TRBJ2-7
CDR3nt: TGCGCCAGCAGCCGAAGTACGGGACAGGGATTCGACGAGCAGTACTTC
CDR3aa: CASSRSTGQGFDEQYF

abundance: few
v_gene: TRBV7-2
d_gene: -
j_gene: TRBJ2-3
CDR3nt: TGTGCCAGCAGCTTAGGCCTCTCTAGCGGCACAGATACGCAGTATTTT
CDR3aa: CASSLGLSSGTDTQYF

abundance: -
v_gene: TRBV15
d_gene: TRBD1
j_gene: TRBJ2-7
CDR3nt: TGTGCCACCAGCAGACCAGCCCGCCCGGGACAGTCCTACGAGCAGTACTTC
CDR3aa: CATSRPARPGQSYEQYF

abundance: -
v_gene: TRBV12-5
d_gene: -
j_gene: TRBJ2-3
CDR3nt: TGTGCTAGTGGTTTGGCCCATAAAGATACGCAGTATTTT
CDR3aa: CASGLAHKDTQYF

abundance: -
v_gene: TRBV12-3/TRBV12-4
d_gene: TRBD1
j_gene: TRBJ1-2
CDR3nt: TGTGCCAGCAGCCCCGGGACAGGGGAGGTGTACTATGGCTACACCTTC
CDR3aa: CASSPGTGEVYYGYTF

abundance: -
v_gene: TRBV3-1
d_gene: -
j_gene: TRBJ1-6
CDR3nt: TGTGCCAGCAGCCTCGGGACCCGTGGGCCAATCCTCCACTTT
CDR3aa: CASSLGTRGPILHF

abundance: few
v_gene: TRBV4-2
d_gene: TRBD1
j_gene: TRBJ2-5
CDR3nt: TGTGCCAGCAGCCAAGTCTCCCAGGGGGCAGCCGAAGAGACCCAGTACTTC
CDR3aa: CASSQVSQGAAEETQYF

abundance: -
v_gene: TRBV7-9
d_gene: TRBD1
j_gene: TRBJ1-4
CDR3nt: TGTGCCAGCAGCTATAATAACATACTGACAGGGCCGGTTGAAAAACTGTTTTTT
CDR3aa: CASSYNNILTGPVEKLFF

abundance: many
v_gene: TRBV20-1
d_gene: TRBD2
j_gene: TRBJ2-1
CDR3nt: TGCAGTGCTAGAGACGTTCCCGGGACTAGCGGCAATGAGCAGTTCTTC
CDR3aa: CSARDVPGTSGNEQFF

abundance: -
v_gene: TRBV14
d_gene: -
j_gene: TRBJ1-2
CDR3nt: TGTGCCAGCAGCCAAGAGACATACGGGGGCTACACCTTC
CDR3aa: CASSQETYGGYTF

abundance: many
v_gene: TRBV29-1
d_gene: TRBD2
j_gene: TRBJ2-1
CDR3nt: TGCAGCGCCGAGACTAGCGGGAGGTCGGGTGAGCAGTTCTTC
CDR3aa: CSAETSGRSGEQFF

abundance: -
v_gene: TRBV7-2
d_gene: -
j_gene: TRBJ2-5
CDR3nt: TGTGCCAGCAGCTCCCAAGTGGGATTCAAGGAGACCCAGTACTTC
CDR3aa: CASSSQVGFKETQYF

abundance: few
v_gene: TRBV12-3/TRBV12-4
d_gene: -
j_gene: TRBJ2-3
CDR3nt: TGTGCCAGCAGTCCCCTGCAGTATACGCAGTATTTT
CDR3aa: CASSPLQYTQYF

abundance: few
v_gene: TRBV20-1
d_gene: TRBD2
j_gene: TRBJ2-7
CDR3nt: TGCAGTGCTAGGTTAGCGGGAACCTCCTACGAGCAGTACTTC
CDR3aa: CSARLAGTSYEQYF

abundance: few
v_gene: TRBV15
d_gene: TRBD1
j_gene: TRBJ1-5
CDR3nt: TGTGCCACCAGCAGATCCTTAGACAGGGGACCCTATAGCAATCAGCCCCAGCATTTT
CDR3aa: CATSRSLDRGPYSNQPQHF

abundance: many
v_gene: TRBV4-3
d_gene: -
j_gene: TRBJ2-7
CDR3nt: TGCGCCAGCAGCCAAGTCGGGGCGGGGGAGCAGTACTTC
CDR3aa: CASSQVGAGEQYF

abundance: -
v_gene: TRBV20-1
d_gene: -
j_gene: TRBJ2-4
CDR3nt: TGCAGTGTTCCGAGCCGGGCGGTAGCCAAAAACATTCAGTACTTC
CDR3aa: CSVPSRAVAKNIQYF

abundance: few
v_gene: TRBV28
d_gene: TRBD2
j_gene: TRBJ2-1
CDR3nt: TGTGCCAGCAGTTTTGCTAGCGGGAACTACAATGAGCAGTTCTTC
CDR3aa: CASSFASGNYNEQFF

abundance: -
v_gene: TRBV24-1
d_gene: -
j_gene: TRBJ1-2
CDR3nt: TGTGCCACCAGTGATTTTGGGGGGCCGGGCTATGGCTACACCTTC
CDR3aa: CATSDFGGPGYGYTF

abundance: -
v_gene: TRBV9
d_gene: -
j_gene: TRBJ1-1
CDR3nt: TGTGCCAGCGGTCCGCGGGTTATGATGAACACTGAAGCTTTCTTT
CDR3aa: CASGPRVMMNTEAFF

abundance: many
v_gene: TRBV7-2
d_gene: -
j_gene: TRBJ2-3
CDR3nt: TGTGCCAGCAGCTTAGCGCTTTCCCCGGCAGATACGCAGTATTTT
CDR3aa: CASSLALSPADTQYF

abundance: few
v_gene: TRBV12-3/TRBV12-4
d_gene: TRBD1
j_gene: TRBJ2-6
CDR3nt: TGTGCCAGCAGTGGCAAGACAGGGGGTAGTGCTGGGGCCAACGTCCTGACTTTC
CDR3aa: CASSGKTGGSAGANVLTF

abundance: -
v_gene: TRBV29-1
d_gene: -
j_gene: TRBJ2-5
CDR3nt: TGCAGCGTTGACCCAGGTCGATCGGAGACCCAGTACTTC
CDR3aa: CSVDPGRSETQYF

abundance: few
v_gene: TRBV27
d_gene: -
j_gene: TRBJ2-7
CDR3nt: TGTGCCAGCAGTTTCGGCCTATCCAAATACGAGCAGTACTTC
CDR3aa: CASSFGLSKYEQYF

abundance: -
v_gene: TRBV20-1
d_gene: TRBD2
j_gene: TRBJ2-3
CDR3nt: TGCAGTGCTAGAGGAGCTAGCGGGGGAAGGGCAGATACGCAGTATTTT
CDR3aa: CSARGASGGRADTQYF

abundance: few
v_gene: TRBV4-1
d_gene: -
j_gene: TRBJ2-7
CDR3nt: TGCGCCAGCAGCCAAGATATCTACGAGCAGTACTTC
CDR3aa: CASSQDIYEQYF

abundance: -
v_gene: TRBV7-9
d_gene: -
j_gene: TRBJ1-5
CDR3nt: TGTGCCAGCAGCCCCGGGAATGGGGGTAGCAGCAATCAGCCCCAGCATTTT
CDR3aa: CASSPGNGGSSNQPQHF

abundance: many
v_gene: TRBV5-5
d_gene: TRBD1
j_gene: TRBJ1-1
CDR3nt: TGTGCCAGCAGCCGGACAGGCCTCATGAACACTGAAGCTTTCTTT
CDR3aa: CASSRTGLMNTEAFF

abundance: -
v_gene: TRBV28
d_gene: TRBD1
j_gene: TRBJ2-5
CDR3nt: TGTGCCAGCAGTCCTGCCGGACAGGGGGCATACCAAGAGACCCAGTACTTC
CDR3aa: CASSPAGQGAYQETQYF

abundance: -
v_gene: TRBV5-1
d_gene: -
j_gene: TRBJ2-1
CDR3nt: TGCGCCAACAGCCTATTTGGGTCGAATGAGCAGTTCTTC
CDR3aa: CANSLFGSNEQFF

abundance: -
v_gene: TRBV20-1
d_gene: TRBD1
j_gene: TRBJ2-1
CDR3nt: TGCAGTGCCGGGGACAGGTCACAAGAGACCCAGTTCTTC
CDR3aa: CSAGDRSQETQFF

abundance: -
v_gene: TRBV15
d_gene: -
j_gene: TRBJ2-7
CDR3nt: TGTGCCACCAGCAGAGGGATTGACTACGAGCAGTACTTC
CDR3aa: CATSRGIDYEQYF

abundance: few
v_gene: TRBV9
d_gene: -
j_gene: TRBJ2-7
CDR3nt: TGTGCCAGCAGCCCCCACGCACGGGGGCTGGACTACGAGCAGTACTTC
CDR3aa: CASSPHARGLDYEQYF

abundance: -
v_gene: TRBV4-3
d_gene: -
j_gene: TRBJ2-2
CDR3nt: TGCGCCAGCAGCCAAGATACGGGGGCAGGGGAGCTGTTTTTT
CDR3aa: CASSQDTGAGELFF

abundance: -
v_gene: TRBV29-1
d_gene: TRBD2
j_gene: TRBJ2-4
CDR3nt: TGCAGCGTTGAGTCGGGAGGGAAAAACATTCAGTACTTC
CDR3aa: CSVESGGKNIQYF

abundance: -
v_gene: TRBV12-3/TRBV12-4
d_gene: -
j_gene: TRBJ2-1
CDR3nt: TGTGCCAGCAGTTTAGTACAGGGTGTCCACAATGAGCAGTTCTTC
CDR3aa: CASSLVQGVHNEQFF

abundance: few
v_gene: TRBV20-1
d_gene: -
j_gene: TRBJ2-5
CDR3nt: TGCAGCGCTCTCGGTGGGGAGACCCAGTACTTC
CDR3aa: CSALGGETQYF

abundance: -
v_gene: TRBV20-1
d_gene: TRBD2
j_gene: TRBJ2-7
CDR3nt: TGCAGTGCTAGGCCACTAGCGGGGGGGCTCTACGAGCAGTACTTC
CDR3aa: CSARPLAGGLYEQYF

abundance: -
v_gene: TRBV29-1
d_gene: -
j_gene: TRBJ2-1
CDR3nt: TGCAGCGTTGGGGTGGGGGGAGATGAGCAGTTCTTC
CDR3aa: CSVGVGGDEQFF

abundance: -
v_gene: TRBV6-5
d_gene: TRBD1
j_gene: TRBJ1-2
CDR3nt: TGTGCCAGCAGTCCCCCGCAGGGGGATGAGGGCTACACCTTC
CDR3aa: CASSPPQGDEGYTF

abundance: many
v_gene: TRBV24-1
d_gene: TRBD2
j_gene: TRBJ2-1
CDR3nt: TGTGCCACCAGTGATCTTAGCGGGCCTAACAATGAGCAGTTCTTC
CDR3aa: CATSDLSGPNNEQFF

abundance: -
v_gene: TRBV7-2
d_gene: -
j_gene: TRBJ2-7
CDR3nt: TGTGCCAGCAGCTTAAGGGGGGGAATTTACGAGCAGTACTTC
CDR3aa: CASSLRGGIYEQYF